The entry below gives a single TCR beta chain sequence along with its context. Sequencing was performed with immunoSEQ multiplex PCR; in TCRdb, only in-frame clones are kept and a portion is missing. The sample contains some 10,000 clones, roughly four fifths of which appear only once. The V gene's germline CDR1 is LNHNV and CDR2 YYDKDF (reference sequence). Deletions cut 5 bases from V and 7 bases from J, with 20 bases between. This CDR3 is built from 15 residues. The treatment here: randomized to nivolumab then ipilimumab (arm A) or the reverse (arm B). None of the patients previously received DNA-damaging chemotherapy. PBMC sorting kept live CD3+CD8+ cells without CD19 or CD56. This sample was included in a study of sequential checkpoint blockade in melanoma. About the research overall: Arm A got nivolumab then ipilimumab; arm B the reverse, 1:1. Each arm's sequence ended with maintenance nivolumab.

The starting material was CD8+ T cells sorted from blood (inferred from file names), obtained from a patient given nivolumab and ipilimumab in sequence. This chain uses TRBV15 with TRBJ1-2, with a possible D match to TRBD1 (6 bases). The origin of this receptor is a human donor with melanoma. CDR3 sequence: CATSLGSANRVGYTF. The CDR3 bases are TGTGCCACCAGCCTGGGCTCGGCTAACAGGGTTGGCTACACCTTC.